This T cell receptor beta chain came from a study of T cell repertoires in cytomegalovirus infection. Looking at the study overall: Both CMV infection and a matching HLA type were indicated by public TCR beta signatures.

V lost 8 bases, J lost 2 bases, and 20 bases lay in between. The germline CDR1 and CDR2 sequences are MDHEN and SYDVKM. CDR3 length equals 16 residues. Each CDR3 protein gets one entry after TCRdb re-called the reads with MiXCR. Here the sample spans 680,000 or so distinct CDR3 sequences, roughly 36% being singletons. The rearrangement uses TRBV28 and TRBJ2-3, with D possibly being TRBD1 or TRBD2 (6 bases each). This TCR was sampled from a human donor in good health (CMV status not recorded). Some clones in this sample may be carry-over from other donors' samples. Sample: PBMCs. The chain's CDR3 is CASAYPRGPSTDTQYF. CDR3 nucleotide sequence: TGTGCCAGCGCCTACCCCCGGGGGCCCTCCACAGATACGCAGTATTTT.